Sequencing of this T cell receptor beta chain was carried out in a study of T cell responses to AZD1222 COVID-19 vaccine. This CDR3 comprises 15 residues. Germline CDR1 reads GTSNPN; CDR2 reads SVGIG (reference sequence). The J segment lost 4 bases and the V segment lost 5 bases, leaving 10 bases of the junction unmatched. General study points: Donors were mostly white British, more females; clonal diversity possibly underestimated.

Repertoires were generated with immunoSEQ multiplex PCR, while TCRdb's copy carries only in-frame clones and drops some. The table has more than 70,000 clones, 90% seen once. To note about this clone: As yet, its antigen is unknown.

The TCR sequence derives from an adult who received the AZD1222 COVID-19 vaccine. The source was peripheral blood, collected 28 days after the second AZD1222 dose. The gene calls are TRBV30 and TRBJ1-2; 10 bases align to TRBD1. The CDR3 DNA sequence: TGTGCCTGGTCCCGGGACAGGGGTTCGGGCTATGGCTACACCTTC. Protein product: CAWSRDRGSGYGYTF.